The next 29 T cell receptor beta chains were all read from a single sample in a study of shared clonotypes between healthy human individuals. Method: immunoSEQ multiplex PCR; TCRdb's copy keeps in-frame clones and lacks some. Of hundreds of thousands of clones in the sample, more than 75% were seen once. Sequencing input: PBMCs. These receptors were taken from a woman aged 40 to 50 in good health. Some clones in this sample may be carry-over from other donors' samples.

This chain uses TRBV9 with TRBJ2-7, with D possibly TRBD1 on 6 matching bases. CDR1 is SGDLS, CDR2 YYNGEE, per germline. This CDR3 is built from 14 residues. With 4 bases removed from V and 2 bases from J, the gap between germline ends came to 13 bases. CDR3 residues: CASSPWTAPYEQYF. The CDR3 nucleotides are TGTGCCAGCAGCCCTTGGACAGCTCCCTACGAGCAGTACTTC.

The chain is built from TRBV5-4 and TRBJ2-3, with 7 bases aligning to TRBD2. CDR3 length: 16 amino acids. Germline trimming cut 1 base from V and 0 bases from J; bases unmatched to any gene: 5. CDR1 and CDR2 (germline): SGHNT, YYREEE (reference sequence). The CDR3 loop reads CASSLRLAASTDTQYF. The CDR3 DNA reads as TGTGCCAGCAGCTTGAGGCTAGCGGCTAGCACAGATACGCAGTATTTT.

This clone has a handful of counts. The rearrangement uses TRBV28 and TRBJ1-5; D unclear. Between the trimmed V and J ends, which lost 3 bases and 7 bases, there was a span of 4 bases. The V gene's germline CDR1 is MDHEN and CDR2 SYDVKM. The CDR3 has 11 residues. DNA for the CDR3: TGTGCCAGCAGTTTGAGGCAGCCCCAGCATTTT. Encoded protein: CASSLRQPQHF.

The chain is built from TRBV19 and TRBJ2-1; tentative D call: TRBD1 (5 bases). The CDR3 contains 17 residues. V was clipped by 10 bases and J by 0 bases, with 22 bases between them. CDR1 is LNHDA and CDR2 is SQIVND in the germline V gene (reference sequence). Here the CDR3 reads CATTIAGRRSSYNEQFF. CDR3 DNA: TGTGCCACTACCATAGCAGGGCGCCGAAGCTCCTACAATGAGCAGTTCTTC.

Points on this clone: A junction end diverges from the germline sequence, so it may reflect a read error. The DNA of the CDR3 is TGTGCCAGCAGCTTAATAGTCCCGGAGGACTCGGTCTTC. Amino acid sequence: CASSLIVPEDSVF. This sequence joins TRBV7-9 and TRBJ2-7; D is possibly TRBD2 (5 bases). The CDR3 loop spans 13 amino acids. Per germline, CDR1 SEHNR and CDR2 FQNEAQ (reference sequence).

Only one count was recorded for this clone. This rearrangement joins TRBV13 to TRBJ2-7; 10 nucleotides agree with TRBD2. The CDR3 is 14 residues long. After removal of 5 bases from V and 4 bases from J, the junction contained 5 bases not matched to a gene. Germline V lookup: CDR1 PRHDT, CDR2 FYEKMQ (reference sequence). The CDR3 sequence: CASSASGRVYEQYF. DNA for the CDR3: TGTGCCAGCAGCGCCAGCGGGAGGGTTTACGAGCAGTACTTC. The whole variable domain, remainder taken from reference TRBV13 and TRBJ2-7, is AAGVIQSPRHLIKEKRETATLKCYPIPRHDTVYWYQQGPGQDPQFLISFYEKMQSDKGSIPDRFSAQQFSDYHSELNMSSLELGDSALYFCASSASGRVYEQYFGPGTRLTVT.

This clone was counted between two and nine times. The V call is TRBV6-6, the J call TRBJ1-3; 7 bases align to TRBD1. V was pared by 8 bases and J by 7 bases, with 11 bases of the junction left unmatched. Per the germline V gene, CDR1 is MNHNY and CDR2 is SVGAGI (reference sequence). This CDR3 spans 14 amino acids. The CDR3 reads CASGNRGRGNTIYF. The DNA for the CDR3 is TGTGCCAGCGGGAATAGGGGGCGAGGGAACACCATATATTTT.

V and J are TRBV18 and TRBJ1-2; D unclear. The CDR3 contains 15 residues. Between the trimmed V and J ends, which lost 3 bases and 0 bases, there was a span of 11 bases. From germline, CDR1 is KGHSH and CDR2 LQKENI. The CDR3 sequence is CASSPRREPNYGYTF. CDR3 DNA: TGTGCCAGCTCACCCCGTAGGGAACCTAACTATGGCTACACCTTC.

The chain couples TRBV28 to TRBJ2-7; D assignment may be TRBD1 or TRBD2 (5 bases each). CDR3 length: 13 amino acids. Germline CDR1 and CDR2: MDHEN and SYDVKM. Trimming stripped 10 bases from V and 3 bases from J, with 16 bases between. Here the CDR3 reads CAITGQVGYEQYF. The CDR3 nucleotides are TGTGCCATCACGGGGCAGGTCGGCTACGAGCAGTACTTC.

V and J are TRBV7-3 and TRBJ1-4; D possibly corresponds to TRBD1 (5 bases). The CDR3 covers 14 residues. V was shortened by 8 bases and J by 3 bases, with 13 bases between the two germline ends. Germline CDR1 is SGHTA and CDR2 is FQGTGA. This CDR3 reads CASGQGAANEKLFF. The CDR3 nucleotides are TGTGCCAGCGGGCAGGGTGCAGCTAATGAAAAACTGTTTTTT.

This chain uses TRBV5-8 with TRBJ2-1, with D hard to call. Germline CDR1 reads SGHTS; CDR2 reads YDEGEE. V was shortened by 6 bases and J by 2 bases, with 15 bases between the two germline ends. The CDR3 runs 15 residues. The CDR3 region is CASTARISPYNEQFF. The CDR3 bases are TGTGCCAGCACAGCACGTATCTCCCCCTACAATGAGCAGTTCTTC.

This clone was picked up many times. This chain joins TRBV7-2 and TRBJ2-7, with D tentatively TRBD2 (6 bases). Trimming took off 6 bases at V and 0 bases at J, with 9 bases between the two ends. Germline V gene sequence: CDR1 SGHTA, CDR2 FQGNSA. The CDR3 sequence is 13 residues long. CDR3 nucleotide sequence: TGTGCCAGCAGGCGGGACGGCTCCTACGAGCAGTACTTC. This encodes CASRRDGSYEQYF.

This clone has a handful of counts. J is TRBJ2-7 and V is TRBV6-5, with 8 positions matching TRBD2. The CDR3 has 12 amino acids. V lost 10 bases to trimming and J lost 0 bases; unmatched junction nucleotides: 2. CDR1 and CDR2 (germline): MNHEY, SVGAGI. DNA of the CDR3: TGTGCCACCGGGACTAGCTCCTACGAGCAGTACTTC. The encoded protein is CATGTSSYEQYF.

J is TRBJ1-5 and V is TRBV19; possibly TRBD1 for D (5 bases). V was pared by 10 bases and J by 5 bases, with 15 bases between. The CDR3 is made up of 13 amino acids. CDR1 and CDR2 from the germline V gene are LNHDA and SQIVND (reference sequence). Here the CDR3 reads CATSSAGHQPQHF. For the CDR3, the DNA is TGTGCCACCTCTTCCGCGGGGCATCAGCCCCAGCATTTT.

The rearrangement links TRBV19 to TRBJ1-2, with 7 bases aligning to TRBD1. Germline values: CDR1 LNHDA, CDR2 SQIVND (reference sequence). Germline trimming cut 5 bases from V and 4 bases from J; bases unmatched to any gene: 10. This CDR3 has 15 residues. The chain's CDR3 is CASSPQGGGLYGYTF. The CDR3 DNA reads TGTGCCAGTAGTCCTCAAGGAGGGGGCCTCTATGGCTACACCTTC.

The CDR3 region is CASRRQGGSGANVLTF. Here the CDR3 DNA reads TGTGCCAGCAGAAGGCAGGGCGGGTCCGGGGCCAACGTCCTGACTTTC. This chain uses TRBV13 with TRBJ2-6; D tentatively fits TRBD1 or TRBD2 (5 bases each). This CDR3 is 16 amino acids long. CDR1 and CDR2 (germline): PRHDT, FYEKMQ (reference sequence). With 6 bases removed from V and 4 bases from J, the gap between germline ends came to 16 bases.

Only a few counts were recorded for this clone. This chain connects TRBV19 to TRBJ2-1; 7 nucleotides match TRBD2. The ends lost 6 bases at V and 7 bases at J; junction bases unmatched: 9. The CDR3 extends over 14 amino acids. Germline V CDR1 and CDR2: LNHDA, SQIVND (reference sequence). CDR3 sequence: CASRMREGLNEQFF. The CDR3 coding sequence is TGTGCCAGTAGAATGAGGGAGGGCCTAAATGAGCAGTTCTTC.

The chain is built from TRBV5-4 and TRBJ2-2; weak D call: TRBD2 (5 bases). The V gene's germline CDR1 is SGHNT and CDR2 YYREEE (reference sequence). Trimming left V 4 bases short and J 8 bases short, with 15 bases between. The CDR3 has 14 residues. The CDR3 nucleotides read TGTGCCAGCAGCCGGGGATCCGGAGCGGGGGAGCTGTTTTTT. The encoded protein is CASSRGSGAGELFF.

The chain has TRBV6-6 and TRBJ1-4; 8 bases are shared with TRBD1. The J segment lost 2 bases and the V segment lost 4 bases, leaving 3 bases of the junction unmatched. Germline-derived CDR1 and CDR2 are MNHNY and SVGAGI (reference sequence). The CDR3 is made up of 15 amino acids. The CDR3 is CASSSTGVTNEKLFF. CDR3 in DNA: TGTGCCAGCAGTTCGACAGGGGTGACTAATGAAAAACTGTTTTTT.

The chain joins TRBV6-1 to TRBJ2-3; the match to TRBD1 covers 10 bases. The CDR3 runs 17 residues. Germline V CDR1 and CDR2: MNHNS, SASEGT. With V trimmed by 0 bases and J by 3 bases, 6 bases remained unmatched. The CDR3 spells CASSEAFAGQGTDTQYF. In DNA, the CDR3 is TGTGCCAGCAGTGAAGCGTTCGCGGGACAGGGGACAGATACGCAGTATTTT.

The rearrangement links TRBV5-5 to TRBJ1-2, with a tentative D call TRBD1 (5 bases). V was cut by 0 bases and J by 4 bases, with 10 bases left in between. The V gene's germline CDR1 is SGHKS and CDR2 YYEKEE (reference sequence). The CDR3 runs 14 residues. The CDR3 bases are TGTGCCAGCAGCTTGGGCCCGGGGGGCTATGGCTACACCTTC. It translates to CASSLGPGGYGYTF.

The rearrangement joins TRBV18 to TRBJ1-2; no reliable D call. CDR3 length equals 14 residues. Per germline, CDR1 KGHSH and CDR2 LQKENI. V lost 4 bases and J 5 bases, leaving 14 bases between the germline ends. This chain's CDR3 is CASSQTAVSYGYTF. CDR3 nucleotide sequence: TGTGCCAGCTCACAGACGGCCGTATCTTATGGCTACACCTTC.

The chain carries TRBV7-9 and TRBJ2-4, with D possibly TRBD2 on 6 matching bases. V lost 5 bases to trimming and J lost 4 bases, with 12 bases between them. Germline values: CDR1 SEHNR, CDR2 FQNEAQ (reference sequence). The CDR3 is 14 amino acids. In nucleotides, the CDR3 is TGTGCCAGCAGCCCGGACTACGCTAAAAACATTCAGTACTTC. Amino acids: CASSPDYAKNIQYF.

The chain links TRBV7-2 to TRBJ1-2; TRBD1 matches 7 bases. CDR1 is SGHTA and CDR2 is FQGNSA in the germline V gene. CDR3 length: 15 residues. The trim removed 2 bases at V and 5 bases at J, leaving 8 bases unmatched. CDR3 sequence (DNA): TGTGCCAGCAGCTTAACACGAGGGGGCGGATATGGCTACACCTTC. Amino acid sequence: CASSLTRGGGYGYTF.

This clone was counted between two and nine times. The chain combines TRBV21-1 with TRBJ1-4; the table's D gene call, TRBD1, was not cross checked with the DNA. TRBV21-1 is given as a pseudogene. This CDR3 is 16 amino acids long. The CDR3 sequence: CASSKREQGTNEKLFF. The CDR3 nucleotides read TGTGCCAGCAGCAAAAGGGAACAGGGGACTAATGAAAAACTGTTTTTT.

The chain uses TRBV6-5 and TRBJ2-5, with no clear D. This CDR3 spans 13 amino acids. CDR1 MNHEY and CDR2 SVGAGI come from the germline V gene. The V gene lost 6 bases and the J gene lost 4 bases, with 12 bases spanning the gap. The CDR3 DNA is TGTGCCAGCAGCCCCGAGACAAGAGAGACCCAGTACTTC. Amino acids: CASSPETRETQYF.

In regard to this clone: The identical CDR3 is also encoded by other nucleotide sequences in the sample. V usage is TRBV5-1 and J usage is TRBJ1-1; TRBD1 might be the D (6 bases). Germline V gives CDR1 SGHRS, CDR2 YFSETQ. The ends were cut back, 0 bases at V and 1 base at J, with 10 bases in the middle. The CDR3 consists of 15 residues. The chain's CDR3 is CASSLVGRGNTEAFF. DNA of the CDR3: TGCGCCAGCAGCTTGGTGGGCAGGGGGAACACTGAAGCTTTCTTT.

The chain joins TRBV4-3 to TRBJ2-7, with 11 bases fitting TRBD2. Looked up from germline, CDR1 is LGHNA and CDR2 is YSLEER. The length of the CDR3 is 14 residues. J was trimmed by 4 bases and V by 3 bases; bases with no gene match: 2. The CDR3 nucleotides read TGCGCCAGCAGCCAGACTAGCGGGAATTACGAGCAGTACTTC. Protein sequence: CASSQTSGNYEQYF.

V and J are TRBV5-1 and TRBJ1-1; the D gene is possibly TRBD1 (6 bases). V was cut by 2 bases and J by 6 bases, with 11 bases left in between. The CDR3 has 13 residues. CDR1 is SGHRS, CDR2 YFSETQ, per germline. Here the CDR3 DNA reads TGCGCCAGCAGCTTCCAACAGGGAGCTGAAGCTTTCTTT. Encoded protein: CASSFQQGAEAFF.